The 29 T cell receptor beta chains in this list originate from one sample, sequenced in a study of blood T cell repertoires in COVID-19. Produced via immunoSEQ multiplex PCR; TCRdb's table is partial and in-frame only. The data contain roughly 100,000 clones, roughly 86% of them singletons. The material sequenced was peripheral blood. The source is a man aged 45-65 years with active or convalescent COVID-19.

The CDR3 region has the DNA TGCGCCAGCAGCCAAGATTGGGGGACTAGCGGGGGAAAACAAGAGACCCAGTACTTC. Residues: CASSQDWGTSGGKQETQYF. The chain carries TRBV4-1 and TRBJ2-5; 14 positions agree with TRBD2. The germline V gene encodes CDR1 MGHRA and CDR2 YSYEKL. The CDR3 totals 19 residues. V lost 0 bases and J lost 2; bases outside the gene matches: 8.

The chain uses TRBV11-2 and TRBJ2-1; D may be TRBD2 (5 bases). The germline V gene encodes CDR1 SGHAT and CDR2 FQNNGV. V gave up 1 base and J gave up 6 bases, with 19 bases separating them. The length of the CDR3 is 17 residues. CDR3 nucleotide sequence: TGTGCCAGCAGCTTAGGAGCCTCTAGCCGGTCCCTCAATGAGCAGTTCTTC. It yields the protein CASSLGASSRSLNEQFF.

This chain links TRBV19 with TRBJ2-1; TRBD2 aligns across 11 bases. The V segment lost 5 bases and the J segment 5 bases; nucleotides outside the gene matches: 8. The CDR3 loop spans 16 amino acids. Germline lookup yields CDR1 LNHDA and CDR2 SQIVND (reference sequence). The CDR3 sequence is CASSPGLAGGNNEQFF. The CDR3 nucleotides are TGTGCCAGTAGTCCTGGGCTAGCGGGGGGTAACAATGAGCAGTTCTTC.

This clone was counted a few times. This chain joins TRBV5-1 and TRBJ2-5, with TRBD1 identical over 9 bases. Germline-derived CDR1 and CDR2 are SGHRS and YFSETQ. The CDR3 contains 16 residues. The V segment lost 0 bases and the J segment 1 base; nucleotides outside the gene matches: 4. CDR3 protein: CASSLGPQGAQETQYF. CDR3 bases: TGCGCCAGCAGCTTGGGCCCACAGGGGGCCCAAGAGACCCAGTACTTC.

The V and J genes are TRBV3-1 (or the pseudogene TRBV3-2) and TRBJ1-2, with TRBD1 as a possible D gene (6 bases). The germline V gene has CDR1 LGHDT and CDR2 YNNKEL (reference sequence). The CDR3 runs 14 residues. With 6 bases removed from V and 7 bases from J, the gap between germline ends came to 18 bases. The CDR3: CASSSPGGGGGYTF. As DNA, the CDR3 is TGTGCCAGCAGTTCACCCGGGGGGGGCGGTGGCTACACCTTC.

J is TRBJ2-5 and V is TRBV9, with TRBD2 identical over 9 bases. V shed 4 bases and J 5 bases; nucleotides not matched to a gene: 3. The CDR3 extends over 13 amino acids. The V gene's germline CDR1 is SGDLS and CDR2 YYNGEE. The chain's CDR3 is CASSRSGGETQYF. The CDR3 region has the DNA TGTGCCAGCAGCCGAAGCGGGGGGGAGACCCAGTACTTC. Variable domain in full (rest from reference TRBV9 and TRBJ2-5): DSGVTQTPKHLITATGQRVTLRCSPRSGDLSVYWYQQSLDQGLQFLIQYYNGEERAKGNILERFSAQQFPDLHSELNLSSLELGDSALYFCASSRSGGETQYFGPGTRLLVL.

V is TRBV30 and J is TRBJ2-3; 10 bases map to TRBD1. This CDR3 region has 15 residues. Germline CDR1 reads GTSNPN; CDR2 reads SVGIG (reference sequence). The trim removed 3 bases at V and 4 bases at J, leaving 7 bases unmatched. CDR3 nucleotide sequence: TGTGCCTGGAGCCGGGACAGGGGATCCGCAGATACGCAGTATTTT. Protein sequence: CAWSRDRGSADTQYF.

The chain has TRBV29-1 and TRBJ1-4, with 7 bases lining up with TRBD1. CDR3 size: 13 residues. V dropped 8 bases and J dropped 6; count of bases not matched to a gene: 9. Germline V lookup: CDR1 SQVTM, CDR2 ANQGSEA. The CDR3 loop reads CSTIHTGDEKLFF. CDR3 sequence (DNA): TGCAGCACAATCCACACAGGGGATGAAAAACTGTTTTTT.

The chain combines TRBV28 with TRBJ1-2; D is possibly TRBD1 (5 bases). The CDR3 runs to 16 residues. Trimming removed 7 bases at V and 0 bases at J, with 18 bases between. Germline V gene data show CDR1 as MDHEN and CDR2 as SYDVKM. CDR3: CASILRRGSPNYGYTF. DNA for the CDR3: TGTGCCAGCATCTTACGGCGGGGGAGCCCTAACTATGGCTACACCTTC.

This clone occurred once. This chain joins TRBV10-3 and TRBJ1-2; 10 nucleotides agree with TRBD1. J was trimmed by 4 bases and V by 8 bases; bases with no gene match: 4. This CDR3 is 13 amino acids long. Germline CDR1 ENHRY, CDR2 SYGVKD. The CDR3 DNA reads TGTGCCATCGAGGGACAGGGGAGCTATGGCTACACCTTC. It codes for CAIEGQGSYGYTF.

The V call is TRBV6-5, the J call TRBJ2-5; D may be TRBD1 (6 bases). The CDR3 is 15 residues long. CDR1 is MNHEY, CDR2 SVGAGI, per germline. V was shortened by 4 bases and J by 2 bases, with 14 bases between the two germline ends. The CDR3 reads CASSSPGQIQETQYF. CDR3 bases: TGTGCCAGCAGTTCACCGGGACAAATTCAAGAGACCCAGTACTTC.

This rearrangement joins TRBV18 to TRBJ2-7, with 7 positions matching TRBD1. The CDR3 covers 15 residues. Trimming took 3 bases from V and 6 from J; bases not matched to a gene: 11. CDR1 is KGHSH and CDR2 is LQKENI in the germline V gene. DNA of the CDR3: TGTGCCAGCTCACCTACAGGGGCTACCGTAGGCGAGCAGTACTTC. Its translation: CASSPTGATVGEQYF.

V gene TRBV6-2 or TRBV6-3 combines with J gene TRBJ2-3, with D uncertain. Germline loops: CDR1 MNHEY, CDR2 SVGEGT. The V end was cut by 0 bases, the J end by 5 bases, with 3 bases between. This CDR3 has 12 amino acids. The CDR3 DNA is TGTGCCAGCAGTTACTCTCTAGATACGCAGTATTTT. Amino acid sequence: CASSYSLDTQYF.

The CDR3 DNA reads TGTGCCAGCAGTTTTAGTCAGGGCCCATACGAGCAGTACTTC. This encodes CASSFSQGPYEQYF. This chain connects TRBV27 to TRBJ2-7, with TRBD1 as a possible D gene (5 bases). V lost 3 bases, J lost 4 bases, and 13 bases lay in between. CDR3 length equals 14 residues. CDR1 is MNHEY and CDR2 is SMNVEV in the germline V gene (reference sequence).

This rearrangement joins TRBV19 to TRBJ2-2; a possible D gene is TRBD2 (6 bases). Trimming removed 4 bases from V and 7 bases from J, with 22 bases in between. The CDR3 runs to 17 residues. CDR1 LNHDA and CDR2 SQIVND come from the germline V gene (reference sequence). Here the CDR3 reads CASSKGTWDPAFGELFF. The CDR3 region has the DNA TGTGCCAGTAGTAAAGGGACTTGGGACCCCGCCTTCGGGGAGCTGTTTTTT.

The sample holds one count of this clone. The genes are TRBV5-8 and TRBJ1-1, with TRBD1 as a possible D gene (5 bases). CDR1 and CDR2 (germline): SGHTS, YDEGEE. Trimming left V 1 base short and J 6 bases short, with 10 bases between. The length of the CDR3 is 13 residues. Here the CDR3 DNA reads TGTGCCAGCAGCTTGTCAGGGTTGGCTGAAGCTTTCTTT. It is translated as CASSLSGLAEAFF.

V and J are TRBV4-1 and TRBJ1-2, with 9 bases fitting TRBD1. CDR1 and CDR2 (germline): MGHRA, YSYEKL. This CDR3 is built from 19 residues. With 0 bases clipped from V and 2 bases from J, the junction kept 13 bases outside the gene matches. CDR3 bases: TGCGCCAGCAGCCAAGATCGGAACGGAGACAGGGGGTTAAACTATGGCTACACCTTC. It yields the protein CASSQDRNGDRGLNYGYTF.

The chain joins TRBV25-1 to TRBJ1-2; TRBD1 aligns across 8 bases. The CDR3 is 15 residues long. With V trimmed by 2 bases and J by 4 bases, 6 bases remained unmatched. Germline CDR1 reads MGHDK; CDR2 reads SYGVNS. The chain's CDR3 is CASSEGPGGIYGYTF. CDR3 sequence (DNA): TGTGCCAGCAGTGAAGGACCAGGGGGCATCTATGGCTACACCTTC.

The rearrangement uses TRBV4-1 and TRBJ1-2; D gene ambiguous. Trimming stripped 2 bases from V and 7 bases from J, with 5 bases between. CDR3 length equals 11 residues. Germline assignment: CDR1 MGHRA and CDR2 YSYEKL. The CDR3 coding sequence is TGCGCCAGCAGCCAACTCGGTGGCTACACCTTC. Translated: CASSQLGGYTF.

The chain joins TRBV9 to TRBJ1-1; the D gene is possibly TRBD1 (5 bases). The CDR3 length is 15 residues. Between the trimmed V and J ends, which lost 3 bases and 4 bases, there was a span of 16 bases. In germline, CDR1 is SGDLS, CDR2 YYNGEE. CDR3 DNA: TGTGCCAGCAGCGCGCCTAGGGGCGGGGGCACTGAAGCTTTCTTT. It encodes CASSAPRGGGTEAFF. The full variable domain, rest sourced from reference TRBV9 and TRBJ1-1, is DSGVTQTPKHLITATGQRVTLRCSPRSGDLSVYWYQQSLDQGLQFLIQYYNGEERAKGNILERFSAQQFPDLHSELNLSSLELGDSALYFCASSAPRGGGTEAFFGQGTRLTVV.

Comment on this clone: At one of its ends the junction is not consistent with the germline gene, which may arise from a read error. For the CDR3, the DNA is TGTGCCACCAGCAGTAGCCGGCCGGGACAGGGGTGGAAAGCCTTC. This translates into CATSSSRPGQGWKAF. The chain has TRBV15 and TRBJ2-7, with TRBD1 matching over 10 bases. CDR3 length: 15 amino acids. Per the germline V gene, CDR1 is LNHNV and CDR2 is YYDKDF (reference sequence). The full variable domain, in which reference TRBV15 and TRBJ2-7 provide the parts outside the CDR3, is DAMVIQNPRYQVTQFGKPVTLSCSQTLNHNVMYWYQQKSSQAPKLLFHYYDKDFNNEADTPDNFQSRRPNTSFCFLDIRSPGLGDTAMYLCATSSSRPGQGWKAFGPGTRLTVT.

This sequence joins TRBV5-5 and TRBJ2-7; 8 bases align to TRBD1. CDR1 and CDR2 (germline): SGHKS, YYEKEE (reference sequence). V was clipped by 1 base and J by 4 bases; unmatched bases: 7. The CDR3 runs to 15 residues. CDR3 protein: CASSLILRQGYEQYV. CDR3 sequence (DNA): TGTGCCAGCAGCTTGATTTTGCGACAGGGGTACGAGCAGTACGTC.

The chain has TRBV5-1 and TRBJ2-3; unclear D gene. The CDR3 is 15 residues long. Trimming left V 3 bases short and J 0 bases short, with 11 bases between. The germline CDR1 and CDR2 sequences are SGHRS and YFSETQ. The CDR3 nucleotides are TGCGCCAGCAGCTCAAGAGTGTCCAGCACAGATACGCAGTATTTT. Protein: CASSSRVSSTDTQYF.

The rearrangement links TRBV27 to TRBJ1-2; TRBD1 aligns across 8 bases. V gave up 6 bases and J gave up 7 bases; unmatched junction bases: 7. In germline, CDR1 is MNHEY, CDR2 SMNVEV (reference sequence). The CDR3 loop spans 13 amino acids. The CDR3 loop reads CASSRTGRLGYTF. Written as DNA, the CDR3 is TGTGCCAGCAGCAGGACAGGGCGGCTTGGCTACACCTTC.

The chain joins TRBV28 to TRBJ1-3, with a possible D match to TRBD1 (6 bases). Germline CDR1 MDHEN, CDR2 SYDVKM. V shed 5 bases and J shed 3 bases, with 8 bases lying between them. The CDR3 contains 13 residues. CDR3 residues: CASSKGHGNTIYF. Written as DNA, the CDR3 is TGTGCCAGCAGTAAGGGACATGGAAACACCATATATTTT.

This rearrangement joins TRBV10-1 to TRBJ1-1; TRBD1 aligns across 12 bases. Losses at the gene ends were 6 bases for V and 2 bases for J; bases not matched to a gene: 10. The V gene's germline CDR1 is WNHNN and CDR2 SYGVQD (reference sequence). This CDR3 is built from 17 residues. The CDR3 DNA reads TGCGCCAGCAGCTCCGGGACAGGGGGCTCCCTAAACACTGAAGCTTTCTTT. Translated: CASSSGTGGSLNTEAFF.

This clone came up once. This chain joins TRBV7-2 and TRBJ1-1; no clear D gene. The V gene lost 1 base and the J gene lost 0 bases, with 9 bases spanning the gap. The germline gives CDR1 SGHTA, CDR2 FQGNSA. The length of the CDR3 is 15 residues. The CDR3 reads CASSLGGGLNTEAFF. CDR3 in DNA: TGTGCCAGCAGCTTAGGAGGCGGATTGAACACTGAAGCTTTCTTT.

The chain is built from TRBV27 and TRBJ1-4, with D possibly TRBD1 on 6 matching bases. Between the trimmed V and J ends, which lost 2 bases and 3 bases, there was a span of 10 bases. This CDR3 region has 15 residues. Germline CDR1 is MNHEY and CDR2 is SMNVEV (reference sequence). The CDR3 is CASSLGKGANEKLFF. The CDR3, as DNA: TGTGCCAGCAGTTTAGGAAAGGGGGCTAATGAAAAACTGTTTTTT.

This clone was counted once. This chain links TRBV6-5 with TRBJ2-7, with TRBD1 as a possible D gene (8 bases). Trimming pared 7 bases from V and 2 bases from J, leaving 12 bases between. The V gene's germline CDR1 is MNHEY and CDR2 SVGAGI. The CDR3 spans 13 residues. The CDR3 nucleotides are TGTGCCAGCAAAACAGGGGGGGCCTACGAGCAGTACGTC. Protein: CASKTGGAYEQYV.